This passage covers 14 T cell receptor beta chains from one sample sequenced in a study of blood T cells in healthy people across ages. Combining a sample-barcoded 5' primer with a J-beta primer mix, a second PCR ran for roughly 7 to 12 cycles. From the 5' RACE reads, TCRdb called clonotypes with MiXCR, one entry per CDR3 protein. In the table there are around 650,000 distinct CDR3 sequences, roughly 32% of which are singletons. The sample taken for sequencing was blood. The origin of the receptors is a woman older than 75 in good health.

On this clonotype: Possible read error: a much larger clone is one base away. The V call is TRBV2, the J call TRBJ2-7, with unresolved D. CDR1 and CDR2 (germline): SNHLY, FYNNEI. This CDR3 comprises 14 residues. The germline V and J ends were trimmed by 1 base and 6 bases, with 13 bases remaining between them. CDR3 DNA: TGTGCCAGCAGTGAAGTAAGCACCGCCCGCGAGCAGTACTTC. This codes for CASSEVSTAREQYF.

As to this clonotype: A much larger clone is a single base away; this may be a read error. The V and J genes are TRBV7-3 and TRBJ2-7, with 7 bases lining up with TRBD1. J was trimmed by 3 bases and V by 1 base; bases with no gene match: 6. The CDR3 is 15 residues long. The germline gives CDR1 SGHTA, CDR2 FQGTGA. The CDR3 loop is CASSLNPGGRYEQYF. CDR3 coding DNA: TGTGCCAGCAGCTTAAATCCAGGGGGACGCTACGAGCAGTACTTC.

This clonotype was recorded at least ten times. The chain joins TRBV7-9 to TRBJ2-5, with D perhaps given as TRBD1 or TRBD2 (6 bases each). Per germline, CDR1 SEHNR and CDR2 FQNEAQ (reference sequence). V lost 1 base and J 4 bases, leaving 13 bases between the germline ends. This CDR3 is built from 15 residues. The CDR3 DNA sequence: TGTGCCAGCAGCTTAGTACAGGGAGGTGGAGAGACCCAGTACTTC. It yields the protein CASSLVQGGGETQYF.

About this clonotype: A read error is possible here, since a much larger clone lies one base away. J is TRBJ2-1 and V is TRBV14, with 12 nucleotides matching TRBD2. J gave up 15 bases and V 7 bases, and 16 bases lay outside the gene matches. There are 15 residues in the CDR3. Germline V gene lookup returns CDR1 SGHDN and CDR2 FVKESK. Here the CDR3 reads CASNSRLAGAGELFF. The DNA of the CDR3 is TGTGCCAGCAACTCCCGACTAGCGGGGGCCGGAGAATTGTTCTTC. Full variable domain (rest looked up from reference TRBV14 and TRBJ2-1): EAGVTQFPSHSVIEKGQTVTLRCDPISGHDNLYWYRRVMGKEIKFLLHFVKESKQDESGMPNNRFLAERTGGTYSTLKVQPAELEDSGVYFCASNSRLAGAGELFFGPGTRLTVL.

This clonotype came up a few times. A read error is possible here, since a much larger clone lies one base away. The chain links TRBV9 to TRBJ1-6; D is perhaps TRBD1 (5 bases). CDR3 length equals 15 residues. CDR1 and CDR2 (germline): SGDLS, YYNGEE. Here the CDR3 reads CASSATVTYNSPPHF. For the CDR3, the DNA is TGTGCCAGCAGCGCGACAGTTACTTATAATTCACCCCCCCACTTT.

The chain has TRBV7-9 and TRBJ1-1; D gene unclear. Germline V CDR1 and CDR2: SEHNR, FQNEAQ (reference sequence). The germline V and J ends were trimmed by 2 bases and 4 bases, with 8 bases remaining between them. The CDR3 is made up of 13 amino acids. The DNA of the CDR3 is TGTGCCAGCAGCTTACAAGTCAGCACTGAAGCTTTCTTT. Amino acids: CASSLQVSTEAFF.

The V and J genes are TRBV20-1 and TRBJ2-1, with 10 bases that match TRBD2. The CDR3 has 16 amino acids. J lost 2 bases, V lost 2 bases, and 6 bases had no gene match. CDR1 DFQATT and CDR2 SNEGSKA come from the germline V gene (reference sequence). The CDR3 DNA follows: TGCAGTGCTAGATTGGCTAGCGGGAGAACCTACAATGAGCAGTTCTTC. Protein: CSARLASGRTYNEQFF.

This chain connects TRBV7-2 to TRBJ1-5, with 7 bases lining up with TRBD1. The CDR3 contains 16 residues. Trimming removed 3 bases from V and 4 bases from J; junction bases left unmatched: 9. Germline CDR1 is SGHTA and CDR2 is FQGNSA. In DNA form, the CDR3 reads TGTGCCAGCAGCTTGGTCCCGACAGGGCGGAATCAGCCCCAGCATTTT. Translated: CASSLVPTGRNQPQHF. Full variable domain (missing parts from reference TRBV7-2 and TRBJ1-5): GAGVSQSPSNKVTEKGKDVELRCDPISGHTALYWYRQSLGQGLEFLIYFQGNSAPDKSGLPSDRFSAERTGGSVSTLTIQRTQQEDSAVYLCASSLVPTGRNQPQHFGDGTRLSIL.

The CDR3 sequence: CASSPTMEARYPPLHF. The CDR3 nucleotides are TGTGCCAGCAGCCCCACGATGGAGGCCAGGTATCCACCCCTCCACTTT. The V gene is TRBV2, the J gene TRBJ1-6; D is unresolved. The germline V gene encodes CDR1 SNHLY and CDR2 FYNNEI. The CDR3 covers 16 residues. V was trimmed by 6 bases and J by 11 bases, leaving 23 bases between them.

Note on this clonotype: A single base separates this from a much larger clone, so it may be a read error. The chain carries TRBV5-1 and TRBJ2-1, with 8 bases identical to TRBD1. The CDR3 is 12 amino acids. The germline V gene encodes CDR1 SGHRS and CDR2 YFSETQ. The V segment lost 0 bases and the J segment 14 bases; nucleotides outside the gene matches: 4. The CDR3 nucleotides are TGCGCCAGCAGCTTGGAGGACAGGGTGAAGTTCTTC. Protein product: CASSLEDRVKFF.

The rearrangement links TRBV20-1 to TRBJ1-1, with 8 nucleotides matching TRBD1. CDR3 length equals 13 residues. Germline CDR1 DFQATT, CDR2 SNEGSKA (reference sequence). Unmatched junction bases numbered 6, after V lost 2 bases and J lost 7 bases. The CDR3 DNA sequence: TGCAGTGCTAGAACTCAGGGGGCAGGTGAAGCTTTCTTT. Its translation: CSARTQGAGEAFF.

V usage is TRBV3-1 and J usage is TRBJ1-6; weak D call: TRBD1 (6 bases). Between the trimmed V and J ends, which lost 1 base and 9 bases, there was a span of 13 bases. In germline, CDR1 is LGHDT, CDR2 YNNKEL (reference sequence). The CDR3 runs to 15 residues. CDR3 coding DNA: TGTGCCAGCAGCCAAGTGCCACAGGGAAGTTCACCCCTCCACTTT. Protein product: CASSQVPQGSSPLHF.

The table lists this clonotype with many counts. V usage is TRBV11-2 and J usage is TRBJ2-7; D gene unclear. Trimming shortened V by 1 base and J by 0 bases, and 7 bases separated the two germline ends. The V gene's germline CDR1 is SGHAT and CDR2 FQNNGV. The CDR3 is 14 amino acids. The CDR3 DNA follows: TGTGCCAGCAGCTTAGTCTACGGCTCCTACGAGCAGTACTTC. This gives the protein CASSLVYGSYEQYF.

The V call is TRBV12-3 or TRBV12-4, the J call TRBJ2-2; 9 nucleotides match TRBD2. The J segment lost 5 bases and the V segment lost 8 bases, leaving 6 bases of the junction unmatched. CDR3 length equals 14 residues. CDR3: CASEGLAGTGELFF. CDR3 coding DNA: TGTGCCAGCGAGGGACTAGCAGGGACCGGGGAGCTGTTTTTT.